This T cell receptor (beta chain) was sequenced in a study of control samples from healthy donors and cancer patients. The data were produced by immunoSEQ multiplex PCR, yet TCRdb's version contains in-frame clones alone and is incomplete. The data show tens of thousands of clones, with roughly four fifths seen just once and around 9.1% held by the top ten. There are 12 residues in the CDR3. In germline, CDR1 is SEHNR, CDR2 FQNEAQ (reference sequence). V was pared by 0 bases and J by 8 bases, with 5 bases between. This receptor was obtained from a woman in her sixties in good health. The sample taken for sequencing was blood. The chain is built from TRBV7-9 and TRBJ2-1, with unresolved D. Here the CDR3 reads CASSLAGHEQFF. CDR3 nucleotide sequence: TGTGCCAGCAGCTTAGCGGGCCATGAGCAGTTCTTC.